Listed below are T cell receptor beta chains from one sample, sequenced in a study of cytomegalovirus exposure and HLA in healthy donors. Libraries were prepared by immunoSEQ multiplex PCR; TCRdb keeps only in-frame clonotypes and omits some of them. This sample has about 190,000 clones, with more than 65% found just once. Sequenced input: PBMCs. All receptors derive from a woman in her twenties or thirties in good health and CMV-seropositive. CDR3s include the opening cysteine and the closing phenylalanine or tryptophan. Each record gives: V gene, J gene, D gene, clone size, CDR3 protein, CDR3 DNA. D genes are given only for firm matches. Clone size is shown for a subset of rows, as once, few, many or a class of expanded clone.

>TRBV6-1|TRBJ2-1|TRBD1|.
CASSQIQTGNEQFF
TGTGCCAGCAGTCAGATACAGACAGGGAATGAGCAGTTCTTC
>TRBV5-4|TRBJ2-3|TRBD1|.
CASSSAGGIPDTQYF
TGTGCCAGCAGCTCCGCAGGGGGCATCCCAGATACGCAGTATTTT
>TRBV15|TRBJ1-3|TRBD1|.
CATSRGQGAGNTIYF
TGTGCCACCAGCAGAGGTCAGGGGGCAGGAAACACCATATATTTT
>TRBV19|TRBJ1-2|.|once
CASSQAYTSNYGYTF
TGTGCCAGTAGTCAAGCATATACGTCCAATTATGGCTACACCTTC
>TRBV27|TRBJ2-7|TRBD1|.
CASSHGAGGYEQYF
TGTGCCAGCAGTCATGGCGCAGGGGGCTACGAGCAGTACTTC
>TRBV19|TRBJ2-7|.|.
CASSIVPRHEQYF
TGTGCCAGTAGTATAGTCCCTCGTCACGAGCAGTACTTC
>TRBV2|TRBJ1-2|.|.
CASSDGFGYTF
TGTGCCAGCAGTGACGGTTTCGGCTACACCTTC
>TRBV27|TRBJ1-4|.|few
CASSDAGGGEKLFF
TGTGCCAGCAGTGATGCCGGGGGTGGTGAAAAACTGTTTTTT
>TRBV15|TRBJ1-1|.|.
CATSRDGGEEAFF
TGTGCCACCAGCAGAGATGGGGGGGAGGAAGCTTTCTTT
>TRBV2|TRBJ1-5|.|.
CASSEGGRLSNQPQHF
TGTGCCAGCAGTGAGGGAGGCAGGCTTAGCAATCAGCCCCAGCATTTT